This T cell receptor beta chain was retrieved from a study of blood T cell repertoires in COVID-19. Authors' analysis steps: Researchers report that nucleated cell counts were estimated from reference gene primer amplification. TCRdb's copy holds only in-frame clones and misses some; the assay was immunoSEQ multiplex PCR. The V and J calls and the clone size are those of that table, but D and trimming were determined from the DNA. The table has about 190,000 clones, about 86% seen once. With 5 bases removed from V and 1 base from J, the gap between germline ends came to 11 bases. Germline V gives CDR1 PRHDT, CDR2 FYEKMQ (reference sequence). The CDR3 totals 14 residues.

Sequencing was performed on peripheral blood. This receptor was identified in a man aged 30-40 years with active or convalescent COVID-19. V is TRBV13 and J is TRBJ1-1; no reliable D call. The CDR3 DNA is TGTGCCAGCAGCCAAACTAGAGGGAACACTGAAGCTTTCTTT. As protein: CASSQTRGNTEAFF.